This T cell receptor (beta chain) was recovered during a study of shared T cell receptors in the human thymus. The CDR3 spans 17 residues. V lost 3 bases and J lost 4; bases outside the gene matches: 12. CDR1 is SGHDN and CDR2 is FVKESK in the germline V gene. Measured with immunoSEQ multiplex PCR; TCRdb has only the in-frame clones, and not every one. Of 600,000 or so clones in the sample, about 87% were seen once. The sample was also reused in another study, on human thymus T cells. That work contributes: Each of the donors was a healthy Finnish infant who was undergoing open corrective cardiac surgery for congenital heart defects. V and J genes seemed to be used with bias in thymic and blood repertoires. Thymic repertoires of unrelated individuals were reported in related research to overlap highly.

The rearrangement links TRBV14 to TRBJ2-5; 9 bases match TRBD2. Sequencing was carried out using thymocytes. The TCR comes from a boy less than two years old with a congenital heart defect. CDR3 residues: CASSQVTSGPGGETQYF. CDR3 coding DNA: TGTGCCAGCAGCCAGGTGACTAGCGGTCCCGGAGGAGAGACCCAGTACTTC.